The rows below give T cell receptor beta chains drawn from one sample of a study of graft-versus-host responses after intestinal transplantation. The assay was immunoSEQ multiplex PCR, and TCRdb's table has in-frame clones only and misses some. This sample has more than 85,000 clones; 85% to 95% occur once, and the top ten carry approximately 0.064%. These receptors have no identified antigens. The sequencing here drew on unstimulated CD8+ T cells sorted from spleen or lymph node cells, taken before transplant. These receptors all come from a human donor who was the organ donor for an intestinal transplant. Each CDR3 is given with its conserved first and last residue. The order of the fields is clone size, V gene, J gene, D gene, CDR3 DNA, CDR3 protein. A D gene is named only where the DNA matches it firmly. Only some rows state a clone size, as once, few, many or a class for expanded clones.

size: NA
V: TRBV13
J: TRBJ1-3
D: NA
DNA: TGTGCCAGCAGCTTAGGTCGACTGGGAAACACCATATATTTT
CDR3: CASSLGRLGNTIYF

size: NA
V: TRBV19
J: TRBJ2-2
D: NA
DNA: TGTGCCAGTAGTATAGCAGTTTCCGGGGAGCTGTTTTTT
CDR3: CASSIAVSGELFF

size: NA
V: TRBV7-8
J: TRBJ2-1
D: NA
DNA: TGTGCCAGCAGCTTGGATTCCCTCACTAGGGGGGGACCCTACAATGAGCAGTTCTTC
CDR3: CASSLDSLTRGGPYNEQFF

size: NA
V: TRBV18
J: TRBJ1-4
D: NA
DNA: TGTGCCAGCTCACCGCACGGAGCAACTAATGAAAAACTGTTTTTT
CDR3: CASSPHGATNEKLFF

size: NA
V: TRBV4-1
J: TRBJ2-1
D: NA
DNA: TGCGCCAGCAGCCAAGGGTTGGCTAGCTCCAATGAGCAGTTCTTC
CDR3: CASSQGLASSNEQFF

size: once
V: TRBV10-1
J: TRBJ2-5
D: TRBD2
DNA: TGCGCCAGCAGTAAGGGACTAGCCGAACAAGAGACCCAGTACTTC
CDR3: CASSKGLAEQETQYF

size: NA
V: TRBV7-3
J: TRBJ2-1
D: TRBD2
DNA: TGTGCCAGCAGCACCGCGGGGGGTTCGTACAATGAGCAGTTCTTC
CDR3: CASSTAGGSYNEQFF

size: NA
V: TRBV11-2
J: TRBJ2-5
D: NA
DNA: TGTGCCAGCAGCTCAACCACGCGGGACCTAGAGACCCAGTACTTC
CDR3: CASSSTTRDLETQYF

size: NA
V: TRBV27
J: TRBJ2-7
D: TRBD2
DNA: TGTGCCAGCAGTTTCCTAGCGGGAGGGCCGGGACAGTACTTC
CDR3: CASSFLAGGPGQYF

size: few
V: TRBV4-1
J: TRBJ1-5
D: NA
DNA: TGCGCCAGCAGCCAAGCCCCCCACAGGGTTGGTCAGCCCCAGCATTTT
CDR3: CASSQAPHRVGQPQHF

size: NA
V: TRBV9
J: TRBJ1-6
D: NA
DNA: TGTGCCAGCAGCGTAGACATGGATAATTCACCCCTCCACTTT
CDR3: CASSVDMDNSPLHF